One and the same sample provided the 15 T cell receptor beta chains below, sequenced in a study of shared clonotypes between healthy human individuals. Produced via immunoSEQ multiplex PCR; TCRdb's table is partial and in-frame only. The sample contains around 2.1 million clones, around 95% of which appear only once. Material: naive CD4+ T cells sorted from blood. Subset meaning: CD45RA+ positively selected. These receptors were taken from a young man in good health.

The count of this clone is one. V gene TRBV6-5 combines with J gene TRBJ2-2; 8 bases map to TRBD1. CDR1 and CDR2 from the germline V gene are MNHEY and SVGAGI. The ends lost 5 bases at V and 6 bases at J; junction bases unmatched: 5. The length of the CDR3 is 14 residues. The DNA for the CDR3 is TGTGCCAGCAGTACACACAGGGGGTCCGGGGAGCTGTTTTTT. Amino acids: CASSTHRGSGELFF.

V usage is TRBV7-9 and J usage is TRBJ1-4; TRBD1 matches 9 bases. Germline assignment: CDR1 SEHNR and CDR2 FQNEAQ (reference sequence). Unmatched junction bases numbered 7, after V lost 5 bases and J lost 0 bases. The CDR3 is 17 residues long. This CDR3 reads CASSASGQGSTNEKLFF. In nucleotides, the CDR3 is TGTGCCAGCAGCGCCTCGGGACAGGGCTCAACTAATGAAAAACTGTTTTTT. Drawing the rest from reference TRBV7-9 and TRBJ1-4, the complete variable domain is DTGVSQNPRHKITKRGQNVTFRCDPISEHNRLYWYRQTLGQGPEFLTYFQNEAQLEKSRLLSDRFSAERPKGSFSTLEIQRTEQGDSAMYLCASSASGQGSTNEKLFFGSGTQLSVL.

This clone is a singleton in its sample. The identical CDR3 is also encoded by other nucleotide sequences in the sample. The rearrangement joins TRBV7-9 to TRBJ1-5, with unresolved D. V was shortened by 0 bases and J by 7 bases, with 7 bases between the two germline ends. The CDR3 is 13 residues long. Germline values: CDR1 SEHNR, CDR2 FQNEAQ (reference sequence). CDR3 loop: CASSLAGGQPQHF. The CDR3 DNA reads TGTGCCAGCAGCTTAGCGGGAGGGCAGCCCCAGCATTTT. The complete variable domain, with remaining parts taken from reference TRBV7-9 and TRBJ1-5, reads DTGVSQNPRHKITKRGQNVTFRCDPISEHNRLYWYRQTLGQGPEFLTYFQNEAQLEKSRLLSDRFSAERPKGSFSTLEIQRTEQGDSAMYLCASSLAGGQPQHFGDGTRLSIL.

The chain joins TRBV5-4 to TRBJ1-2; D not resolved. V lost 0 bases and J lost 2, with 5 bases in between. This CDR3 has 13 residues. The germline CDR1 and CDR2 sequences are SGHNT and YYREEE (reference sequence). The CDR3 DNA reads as TGTGCCAGCAGCTTGGAAGAAAACTATGGCTACACCTTC. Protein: CASSLEENYGYTF.

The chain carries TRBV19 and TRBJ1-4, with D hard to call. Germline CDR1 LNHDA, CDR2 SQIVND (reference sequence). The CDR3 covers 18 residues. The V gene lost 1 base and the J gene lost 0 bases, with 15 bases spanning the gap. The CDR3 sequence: CASSIGPGGPATNEKLFF. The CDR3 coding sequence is TGTGCCAGTAGTATAGGACCCGGAGGCCCCGCAACTAATGAAAAACTGTTTTTT.

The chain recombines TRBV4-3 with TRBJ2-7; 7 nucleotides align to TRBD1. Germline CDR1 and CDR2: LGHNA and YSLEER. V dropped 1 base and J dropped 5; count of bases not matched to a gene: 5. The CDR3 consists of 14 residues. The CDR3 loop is CASSQVGQIHEQYF. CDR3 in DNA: TGCGCCAGCAGCCAAGTGGGACAGATACACGAGCAGTACTTC.

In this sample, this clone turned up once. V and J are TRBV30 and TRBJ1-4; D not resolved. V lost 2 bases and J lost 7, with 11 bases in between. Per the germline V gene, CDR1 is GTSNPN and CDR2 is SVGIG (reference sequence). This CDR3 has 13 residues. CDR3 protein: CAWSLGVSEKLFF. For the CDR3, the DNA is TGTGCCTGGAGTCTAGGAGTAAGTGAAAAACTGTTTTTT.

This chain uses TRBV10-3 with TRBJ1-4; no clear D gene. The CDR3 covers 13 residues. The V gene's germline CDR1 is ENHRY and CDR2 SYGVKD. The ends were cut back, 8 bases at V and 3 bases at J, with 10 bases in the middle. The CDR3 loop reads CAIGNGPNEKLFF. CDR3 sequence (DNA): TGTGCCATCGGGAACGGACCTAATGAAAAACTGTTTTTT.

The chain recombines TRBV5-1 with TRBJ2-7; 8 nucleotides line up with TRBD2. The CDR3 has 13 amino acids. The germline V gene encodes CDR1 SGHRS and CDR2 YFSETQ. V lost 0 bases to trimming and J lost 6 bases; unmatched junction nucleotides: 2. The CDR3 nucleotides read TGCGCCAGCAGCTTGGTGACTAGCGTCGAGCAGTACTTC. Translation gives CASSLVTSVEQYF. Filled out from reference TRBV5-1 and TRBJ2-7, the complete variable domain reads KAGVTQTPRYLIKTRGQQVTLSCSPISGHRSVSWYQQTPGQGLQFLFEYFSETQRNKGNFPGRFSGRQFSNSRSEMNVSTLELGDSALYLCASSLVTSVEQYFGPGTRLTVT.

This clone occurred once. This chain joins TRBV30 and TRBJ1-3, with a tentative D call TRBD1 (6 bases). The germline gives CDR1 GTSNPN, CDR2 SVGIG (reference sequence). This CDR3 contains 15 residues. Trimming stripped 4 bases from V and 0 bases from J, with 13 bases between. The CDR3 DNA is TGTGCCTGGAAGCAGGGGTCTAGCTCTGGAAACACCATATATTTT. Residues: CAWKQGSSSGNTIYF.

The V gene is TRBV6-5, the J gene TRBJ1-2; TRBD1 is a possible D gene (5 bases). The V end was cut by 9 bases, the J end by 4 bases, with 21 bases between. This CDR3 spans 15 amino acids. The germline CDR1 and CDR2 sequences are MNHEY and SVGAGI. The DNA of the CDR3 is TGTGCCAGTAAGAAGGGGAATGAGGTTGTCTATGGCTACACCTTC. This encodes CASKKGNEVVYGYTF.

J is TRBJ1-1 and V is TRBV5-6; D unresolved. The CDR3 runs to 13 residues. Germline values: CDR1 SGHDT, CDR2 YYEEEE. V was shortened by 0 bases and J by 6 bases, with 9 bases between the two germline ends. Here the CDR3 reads CASSLGRVSEAFF. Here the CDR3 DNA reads TGTGCCAGCAGCTTGGGACGGGTCTCTGAAGCTTTCTTT.

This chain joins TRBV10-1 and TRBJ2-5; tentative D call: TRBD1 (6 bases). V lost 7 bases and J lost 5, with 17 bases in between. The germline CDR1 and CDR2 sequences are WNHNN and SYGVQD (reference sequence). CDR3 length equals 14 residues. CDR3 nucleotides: TGCGCCAGCAATCTAGGACAGTCCCCGGAGACCCAGTACTTC. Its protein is CASNLGQSPETQYF.

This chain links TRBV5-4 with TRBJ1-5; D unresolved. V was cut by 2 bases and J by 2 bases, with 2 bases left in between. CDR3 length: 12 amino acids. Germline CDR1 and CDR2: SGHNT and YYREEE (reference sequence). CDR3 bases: TGTGCCAGCAGCTTCGGCAATCAGCCCCAGCATTTT. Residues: CASSFGNQPQHF.

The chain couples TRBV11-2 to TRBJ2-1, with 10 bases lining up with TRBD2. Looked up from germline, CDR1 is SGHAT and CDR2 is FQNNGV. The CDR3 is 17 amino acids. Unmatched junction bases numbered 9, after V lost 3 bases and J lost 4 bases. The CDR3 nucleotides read TGTGCCAGCAGCTTGATGCCCGGGACTAGCGCTTACAATGAGCAGTTCTTC. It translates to CASSLMPGTSAYNEQFF.